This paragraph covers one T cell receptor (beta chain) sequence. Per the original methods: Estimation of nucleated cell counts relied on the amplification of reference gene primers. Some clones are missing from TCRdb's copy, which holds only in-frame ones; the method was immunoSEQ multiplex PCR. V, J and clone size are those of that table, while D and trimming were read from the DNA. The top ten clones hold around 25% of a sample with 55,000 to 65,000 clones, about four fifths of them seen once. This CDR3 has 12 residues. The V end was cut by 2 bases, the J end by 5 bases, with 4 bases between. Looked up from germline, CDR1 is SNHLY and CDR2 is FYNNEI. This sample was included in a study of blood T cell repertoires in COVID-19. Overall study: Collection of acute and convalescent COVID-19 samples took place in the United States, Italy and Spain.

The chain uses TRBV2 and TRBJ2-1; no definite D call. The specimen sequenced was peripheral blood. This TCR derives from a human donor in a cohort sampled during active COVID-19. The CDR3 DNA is TGTGCCAGCAGTGAATTCGACAATGAGCAGTTCTTC. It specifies CASSEFDNEQFF.